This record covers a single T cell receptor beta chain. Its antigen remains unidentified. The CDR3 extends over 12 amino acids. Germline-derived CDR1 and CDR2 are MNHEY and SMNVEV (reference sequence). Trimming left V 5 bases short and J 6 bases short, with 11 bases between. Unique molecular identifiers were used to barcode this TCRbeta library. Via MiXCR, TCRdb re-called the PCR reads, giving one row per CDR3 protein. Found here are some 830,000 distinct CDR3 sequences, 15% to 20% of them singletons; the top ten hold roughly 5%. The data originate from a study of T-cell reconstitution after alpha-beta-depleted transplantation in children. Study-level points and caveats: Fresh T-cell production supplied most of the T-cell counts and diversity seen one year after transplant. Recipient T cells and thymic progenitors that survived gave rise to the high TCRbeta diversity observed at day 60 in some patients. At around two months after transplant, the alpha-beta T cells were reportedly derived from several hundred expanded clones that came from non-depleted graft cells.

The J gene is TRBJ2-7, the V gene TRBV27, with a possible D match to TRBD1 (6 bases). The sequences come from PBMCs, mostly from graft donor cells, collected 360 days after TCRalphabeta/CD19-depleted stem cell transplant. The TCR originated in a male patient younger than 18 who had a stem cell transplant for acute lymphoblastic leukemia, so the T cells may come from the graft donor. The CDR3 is CASSHRDLEQYF. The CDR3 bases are TGTGCCAGCAGTCACAGGGATCTCGAGCAGTACTTC.